This entry describes one TCR beta chain. This record belongs to a study of blood T cell repertoires in COVID-19. In the study overall: There were acute and convalescent COVID-19 samples, and they came from the United States, Italy and Spain.

Measured with immunoSEQ multiplex PCR; TCRdb has only the in-frame clones, and not every one. This table has approximately 330,000 clones, roughly 89% appearing once. Trimming took 5 bases from V and 4 from J, leaving 17 bases between them. Germline-derived CDR1 and CDR2 are SGHVS and FQNEAQ. CDR3 size: 15 residues. This receptor was obtained from a woman aged 40 to 50 with COVID-19, enrolled during active disease. Sequencing was carried out using peripheral blood. The chain uses TRBV7-8 and TRBJ1-1, with D perhaps TRBD1 (6 bases). In DNA form, the CDR3 reads TGTGCCAGCAGCAAAAATACGGACAGAGTCACTGAAGCTTTCTTT. Its protein is CASSKNTDRVTEAFF.